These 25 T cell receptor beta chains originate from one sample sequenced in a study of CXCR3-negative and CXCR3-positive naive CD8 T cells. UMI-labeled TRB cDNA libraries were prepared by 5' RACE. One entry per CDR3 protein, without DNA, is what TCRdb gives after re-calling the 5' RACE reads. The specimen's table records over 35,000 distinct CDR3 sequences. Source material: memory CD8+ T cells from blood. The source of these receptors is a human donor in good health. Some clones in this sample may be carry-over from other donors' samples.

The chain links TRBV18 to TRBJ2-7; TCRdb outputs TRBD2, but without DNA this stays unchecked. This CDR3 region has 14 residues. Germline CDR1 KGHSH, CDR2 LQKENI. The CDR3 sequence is CASSPGGLTYEQYF.

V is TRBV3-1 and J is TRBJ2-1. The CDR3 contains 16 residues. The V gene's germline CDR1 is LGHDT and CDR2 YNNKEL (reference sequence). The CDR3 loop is CASSQLSMLSYNEQFF.

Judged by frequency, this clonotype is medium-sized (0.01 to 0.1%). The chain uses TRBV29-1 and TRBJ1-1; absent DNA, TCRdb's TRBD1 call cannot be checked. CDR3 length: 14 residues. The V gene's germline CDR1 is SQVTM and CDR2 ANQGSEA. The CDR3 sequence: CSVLQGTVDTEAFF.

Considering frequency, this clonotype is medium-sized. CDR3 in amino acids: CASSGIGIASPLHF. The chain links TRBV18 to TRBJ1-6. The CDR3 is made up of 14 amino acids. From germline, CDR1 is KGHSH and CDR2 LQKENI.

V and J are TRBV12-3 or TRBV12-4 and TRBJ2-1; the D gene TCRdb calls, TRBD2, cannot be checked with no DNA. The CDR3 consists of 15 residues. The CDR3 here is CASSIGAPKYNEQFF.

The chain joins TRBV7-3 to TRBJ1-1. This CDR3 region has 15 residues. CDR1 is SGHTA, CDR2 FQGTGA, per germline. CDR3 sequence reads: CASSLTRGLNTEAFF.

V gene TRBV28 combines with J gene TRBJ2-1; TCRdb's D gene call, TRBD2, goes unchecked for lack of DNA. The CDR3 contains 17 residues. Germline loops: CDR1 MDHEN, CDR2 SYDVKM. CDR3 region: CASSLTGTSGTRTGQFF. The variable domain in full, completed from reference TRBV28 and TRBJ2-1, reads DVKVTQSSRYLVKRTGEKVFLECVQDMDHENMFWYRQDPGLGLRLIYFSYDVKMKEKGDIPEGYSVSREKKERFSLILESASTNQTSMYLCASSLTGTSGTRTGQFFGPGTRLTVL.

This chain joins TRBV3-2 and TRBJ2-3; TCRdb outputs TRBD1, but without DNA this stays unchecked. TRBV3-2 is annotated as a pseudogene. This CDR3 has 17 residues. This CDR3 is CASSQDTTGLGTDTQYF.

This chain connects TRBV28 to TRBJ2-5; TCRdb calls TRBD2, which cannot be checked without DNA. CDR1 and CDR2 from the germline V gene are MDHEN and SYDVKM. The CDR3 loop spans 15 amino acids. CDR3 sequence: CASSLGLAEKETQYF.

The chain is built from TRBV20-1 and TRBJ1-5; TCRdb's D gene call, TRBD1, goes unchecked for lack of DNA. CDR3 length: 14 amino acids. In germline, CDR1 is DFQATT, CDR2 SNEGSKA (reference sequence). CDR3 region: CSARGPAENQPQHF.

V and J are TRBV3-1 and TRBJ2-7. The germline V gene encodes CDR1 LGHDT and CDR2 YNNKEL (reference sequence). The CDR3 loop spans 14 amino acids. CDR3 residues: CASSQDITSYEQYF.

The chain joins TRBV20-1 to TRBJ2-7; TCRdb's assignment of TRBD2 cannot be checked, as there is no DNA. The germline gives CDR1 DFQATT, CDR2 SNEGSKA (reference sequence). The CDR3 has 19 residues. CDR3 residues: CSATSPPQLAGGLPYEQYF.

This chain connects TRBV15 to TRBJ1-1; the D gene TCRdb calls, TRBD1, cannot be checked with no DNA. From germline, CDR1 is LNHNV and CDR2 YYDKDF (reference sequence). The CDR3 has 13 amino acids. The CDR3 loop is CATSDRRNTEAFF.

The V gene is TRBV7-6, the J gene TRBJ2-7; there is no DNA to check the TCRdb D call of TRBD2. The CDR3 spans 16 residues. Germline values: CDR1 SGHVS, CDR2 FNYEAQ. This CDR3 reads CASSLAGEGFFHEQYF.

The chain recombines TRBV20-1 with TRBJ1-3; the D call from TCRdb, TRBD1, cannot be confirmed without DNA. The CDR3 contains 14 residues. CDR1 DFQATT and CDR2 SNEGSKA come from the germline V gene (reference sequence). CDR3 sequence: CSARGQGKGNTIYF.

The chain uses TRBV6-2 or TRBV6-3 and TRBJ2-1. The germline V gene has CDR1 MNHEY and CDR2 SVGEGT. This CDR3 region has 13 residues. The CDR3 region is CASSPERYNEQFF.

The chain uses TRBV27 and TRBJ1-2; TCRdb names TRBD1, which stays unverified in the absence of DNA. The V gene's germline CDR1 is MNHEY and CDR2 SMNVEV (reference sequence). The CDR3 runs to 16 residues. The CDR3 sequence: CASSSGPGGKGYGYTF.

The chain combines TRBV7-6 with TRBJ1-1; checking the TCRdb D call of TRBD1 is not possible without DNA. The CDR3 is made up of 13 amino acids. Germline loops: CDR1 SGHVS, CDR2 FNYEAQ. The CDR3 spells CASSQRGFAEAFF.

Here the CDR3 reads CASSHPGGVDETQYF. The chain combines TRBV12-3 or TRBV12-4 with TRBJ2-5; the D gene TCRdb calls, TRBD1, cannot be checked with no DNA. The CDR3 has 15 amino acids.

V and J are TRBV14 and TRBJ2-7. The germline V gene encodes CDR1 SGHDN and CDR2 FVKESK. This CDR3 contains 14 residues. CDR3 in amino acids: CASSQDRNVLEQYF.

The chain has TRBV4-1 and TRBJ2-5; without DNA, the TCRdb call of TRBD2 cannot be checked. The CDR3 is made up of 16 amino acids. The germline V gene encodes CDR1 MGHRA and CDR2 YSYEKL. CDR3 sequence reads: CASSQTLSGGQETQYF.

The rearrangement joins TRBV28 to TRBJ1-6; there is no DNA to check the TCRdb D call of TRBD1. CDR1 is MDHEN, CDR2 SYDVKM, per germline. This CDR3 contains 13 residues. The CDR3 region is CATRETLNSPLHF.

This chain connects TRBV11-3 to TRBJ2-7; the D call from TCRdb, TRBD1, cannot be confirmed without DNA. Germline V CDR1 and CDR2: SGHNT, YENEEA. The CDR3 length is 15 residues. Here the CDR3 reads CASSLHFGTDYEQYF.

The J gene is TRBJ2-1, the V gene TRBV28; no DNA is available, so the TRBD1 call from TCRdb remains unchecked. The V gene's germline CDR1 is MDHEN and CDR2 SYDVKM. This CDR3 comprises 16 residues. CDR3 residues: CATGGFSGSSYNEQFF.

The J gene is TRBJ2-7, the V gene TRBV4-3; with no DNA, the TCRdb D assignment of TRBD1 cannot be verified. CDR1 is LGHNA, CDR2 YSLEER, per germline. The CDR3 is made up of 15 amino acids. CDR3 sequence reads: CASSQDEGAQYEQYF.